The 31 T cell receptor beta chains below were found in one sample sequenced in a study of a mutant IDH1 vaccine in newly diagnosed glioma. Clones were read by immunoSEQ multiplex PCR, and TCRdb kept only the in-frame ones, dropping some. The table includes over 75,000 clones, about 87% detected once. Time point specified: baseline, week 1 (first vaccination visit). As to treatment: pre-vaccination baseline after standard-of-care therapy. The material sequenced was PBMCs, taken from a glioma patient treated with radiotherapy, temozolomide or both. Receptor source: a woman in her forties or fifties with glioma.

On this clone itself: The sample holds other DNA sequences that translate to the same CDR3. The V and J genes are TRBV5-1 and TRBJ2-5; D uncertain. The CDR3 is 11 residues long. V was shortened by 2 bases and J by 2 bases, with 1 base between the two germline ends. Germline CDR1 and CDR2: SGHRS and YFSETQ. The CDR3 sequence: CASSLQETQYF. CDR3 in DNA: TGCGCCAGCAGCTTACAAGAGACCCAGTACTTC.

The J gene is TRBJ1-1, the V gene TRBV19; D not resolved. V was shortened by 5 bases and J by 8 bases, with 9 bases between the two germline ends. Germline loops: CDR1 LNHDA, CDR2 SQIVND (reference sequence). The CDR3 runs to 11 residues. CDR3 residues: CASSYYTEAFF. CDR3 DNA sequence: TGTGCCAGTAGTTACTATACAGAAGCTTTCTTT.

J is TRBJ1-1 and V is TRBV27; a possible D gene is TRBD1 (5 bases). V lost 2 bases and J 5 bases, leaving 12 bases between the germline ends. This CDR3 is built from 14 residues. Looked up from germline, CDR1 is MNHEY and CDR2 is SMNVEV (reference sequence). In DNA form, the CDR3 reads TGTGCCAGCAGTTTAGGTGCGGGGGAAACTGAAGCTTTCTTT. This encodes CASSLGAGETEAFF.

The CDR3 reads CASSSPDRGSYEQYF. In DNA, the CDR3 is TGTGCCAGTAGTAGCCCGGACAGGGGGTCCTACGAGCAGTACTTC. The rearrangement links TRBV19 to TRBJ2-7; TRBD1 matches 10 bases. With V trimmed by 4 bases and J by 1 base, 4 bases remained unmatched. This CDR3 has 15 residues. Per the germline V gene, CDR1 is LNHDA and CDR2 is SQIVND (reference sequence).

The rearrangement joins TRBV6-5 to TRBJ1-1, with 7 bases matching TRBD1. This CDR3 is built from 15 residues. Germline CDR1 and CDR2: MNHEY and SVGAGI. Trimming took 10 bases from V and 0 from J; bases not matched to a gene: 11. The CDR3, as DNA: TGTGCCATCAGCCCGGGACAGCCTTTGAACACTGAAGCTTTCTTT. This sequence encodes CAISPGQPLNTEAFF.

This clone was picked up one time. The V and J genes are TRBV29-1 and TRBJ1-3, with TRBD1 as a possible D gene (6 bases). Germline lookup yields CDR1 SQVTM and CDR2 ANQGSEA. The CDR3 consists of 15 residues. V lost 6 bases and J 1 base, leaving 16 bases between the germline ends. The DNA of the CDR3 is TGCAGCGTAGCCGGGACACCTCGATCTGGAAACACCATATATTTT. Protein: CSVAGTPRSGNTIYF.

This clone was recorded only once. The chain recombines TRBV11-2 with TRBJ2-7, with D possibly called TRBD1 or TRBD2 (5 bases each). V was shortened by 5 bases and J by 5 bases, with 19 bases between the two germline ends. The CDR3 is made up of 15 amino acids. Looked up from germline, CDR1 is SGHAT and CDR2 is FQNNGV. The CDR3 spells CASSPPGPRGNEQYF. DNA for the CDR3: TGTGCCAGCAGCCCCCCCGGGCCCCGGGGCAACGAGCAGTACTTC.

The V call is TRBV7-3, the J call TRBJ2-2; D not certain. V lost 6 bases to trimming and J lost 7 bases, with 6 bases between them. This CDR3 has 11 amino acids. The germline gives CDR1 SGHTA, CDR2 FQGTGA. CDR3 nucleotides: TGTGCCAGCAGATCCGGCGGGGAGCTGTTTTTT. Its protein is CASRSGGELFF. Full variable domain (outside the CDR3, taken from reference TRBV7-3 and TRBJ2-2): GAGVSQTPSNKVTEKGKYVELRCDPISGHTALYWYRQSLGQGPEFLIYFQGTGAADDSGLPNDRFFAVRPEGSVSTLKIQRTERGDSAVYLCASRSGGELFFGEGSRLTVL.

The chain links TRBV5-1 to TRBJ2-1; D possibly corresponds to TRBD2 (5 bases). This CDR3 has 12 amino acids. Trimming removed 1 base from V and 7 bases from J, with 6 bases in between. Germline-derived CDR1 and CDR2 are SGHRS and YFSETQ. CDR3 in DNA: TGCGCCAGCAGCTTGCCGGGAAATGAGCAGTTCTTC. As protein: CASSLPGNEQFF.

This chain connects TRBV21-1 to TRBJ1-1. TRBV21-1 is listed as a pseudogene. The CDR3 loop spans 13 amino acids. Here the CDR3 reads CASSNELRTEAFF. The CDR3, as DNA: TGTGCCAGCAGCAACGAGTTGCGCACTGAAGCTTTCTTT.

The V call is TRBV5-6, the J call TRBJ2-1; 11 bases match TRBD2. Losses at the gene ends were 4 bases for V and 0 bases for J; bases not matched to a gene: 9. Germline-derived CDR1 and CDR2 are SGHDT and YYEEEE. There are 18 residues in the CDR3. CDR3 sequence reads: CASSDYLGLAGSYNEQFF. In nucleotides, the CDR3 is TGTGCCAGCAGCGACTACCTAGGACTAGCGGGCTCCTACAATGAGCAGTTCTTC.

As for this clone: A junction boundary mismatches the germline segment, possibly from a read error. The V call is TRBV7-2, the J call TRBJ1-2; 8 nucleotides align to TRBD1. Germline V lookup: CDR1 SGHTA, CDR2 FQGNSA. This CDR3 is 14 amino acids long. CDR3 in DNA: TGTGCCAGCAGCCTAGCCTTACAGGGGGATGGCTACACCTTC. Its protein is CASSLALQGDGYTF.

V is TRBV10-2 and J is TRBJ2-1, with TRBD2 matching over 13 bases. The J segment lost 4 bases and the V segment lost 7 bases, leaving 4 bases of the junction unmatched. CDR1 is WSHSY, CDR2 SAAADI, per germline. The CDR3 consists of 15 residues. The CDR3 DNA is TGCGCCAGCAACCCGGGACTAGCGGGATACAATGAGCAGTTCTTC. Amino acids: CASNPGLAGYNEQFF.

The gene calls are TRBV5-1 and TRBJ2-1; 9 nucleotides align to TRBD2. From germline, CDR1 is SGHRS and CDR2 YFSETQ. The V segment lost 5 bases and the J segment 8 bases; nucleotides outside the gene matches: 11. This CDR3 is built from 15 residues. CDR3 bases: TGCGCCAGCAGGACGGCCGGGACTAGCTTTCATGAGCAGTTCTTC. It codes for CASRTAGTSFHEQFF.

The count of this clone is one. The chain joins TRBV6-5 to TRBJ2-7; the match to TRBD2 covers 8 bases. The CDR3 consists of 14 residues. CDR1 and CDR2 from the germline V gene are MNHEY and SVGAGI. The V segment lost 7 bases and the J segment 0 bases; nucleotides outside the gene matches: 5. The CDR3 loop reads CASKLAETSYEQYF. CDR3 sequence (DNA): TGTGCCAGCAAACTAGCGGAAACCTCCTACGAGCAGTACTTC.

As regards this clone: At one boundary the junction diverges from the germline segment, which might be a read error. This rearrangement joins TRBV7-9 to TRBJ1-2; tentative D call: TRBD1 (5 bases). From germline, CDR1 is SEHNR and CDR2 FQNEAQ (reference sequence). This CDR3 region has 11 residues. CDR3 coding DNA: TGTGCCAGCAGCTGGGACTACGGCTACACCTTC. Translation gives CASSWDYGYTF.

The chain uses TRBV29-1 and TRBJ2-1, with 11 bases identical to TRBD2. V trimming: 3 bases; J trimming: 0 bases; junction bases outside the gene matches: 7. Germline CDR1 is SQVTM and CDR2 is ANQGSEA. The CDR3 contains 17 residues. The DNA for the CDR3 is TGCAGCGTTGATAGGACTAGCGGGCCGAGCTCCTACAATGAGCAGTTCTTC. Its protein product is CSVDRTSGPSSYNEQFF.

This chain joins TRBV19 and TRBJ1-4; possible D gene TRBD1, 5 bases. V shed 7 bases and J shed 8 bases, with 17 bases lying between them. CDR3 length: 14 amino acids. Looked up from germline, CDR1 is LNHDA and CDR2 is SQIVND (reference sequence). The CDR3 protein is CASIGTPNEEKLFF. CDR3 bases: TGTGCCAGTATTGGGACCCCCAATGAGGAAAAACTGTTTTTT.

The chain has TRBV7-9 and TRBJ2-1; D not resolved. CDR1 and CDR2 (germline): SEHNR, FQNEAQ (reference sequence). The CDR3 length is 15 residues. V lost 5 bases to trimming and J lost 5 bases, with 16 bases between them. The CDR3 DNA is TGTGCCAGCAGCGCGCCAGGCTCCTCGGACAATGAGCAGTTCTTC. Translating it yields CASSAPGSSDNEQFF.

V gene TRBV2 combines with J gene TRBJ1-2; perhaps TRBD1 as D (5 bases). The CDR3 is made up of 11 amino acids. V lost 5 bases and J lost 5, with 6 bases in between. Germline V gene data show CDR1 as SNHLY and CDR2 as FYNNEI. The CDR3 sequence: CASSRGYGYTF. In DNA form, the CDR3 reads TGTGCCAGCAGTCGGGGGTATGGCTACACCTTC.

The CDR3 DNA follows: TGTGCCAGCAGTGTATTTAGGGTCGGACAAAGGGGCGCAGATACGCAGTATTTT. It yields the protein CASSVFRVGQRGADTQYF. V is TRBV6-1 and J is TRBJ2-3; possibly TRBD1 for D (5 bases). CDR3 length equals 18 residues. V was trimmed by 4 bases and J by 4 bases, leaving 24 bases between them. Germline V lookup: CDR1 MNHNS, CDR2 SASEGT.

This chain links TRBV5-5 with TRBJ2-7, with 10 bases matching TRBD2. The germline gives CDR1 SGHKS, CDR2 YYEKEE (reference sequence). CDR3 length: 14 amino acids. J was trimmed by 1 base and V by 3 bases; bases with no gene match: 1. CDR3 amino acids: CASSWTSGSYEQYF. The CDR3 DNA follows: TGTGCCAGCAGCTGGACTAGCGGTTCCTACGAGCAGTACTTC. Combining the CDR3 with reference TRBV5-5 and TRBJ2-7 gives the whole variable domain DAGVTQSPTHLIKTRGQQVTLRCSPISGHKSVSWYQQVLGQGPQFIFQYYEKEERGRGNFPDRFSARQFPNYSSELNVNALLLGDSALYLCASSWTSGSYEQYFGPGTRLTVT.

This clone turned up a few times. The chain has TRBV29-1 and TRBJ2-7; D gene unclear. V was cut by 1 base and J by 0 bases, with 10 bases left in between. Germline CDR1 is SQVTM and CDR2 is ANQGSEA. The CDR3 is made up of 14 amino acids. In DNA form, the CDR3 reads TGCAGCGTTGAAGGGCAGAAGGGCTCCTACGAGCAGTACTTC. It specifies CSVEGQKGSYEQYF.

This chain uses TRBV30 with TRBJ1-2; D gene uncertain. The CDR3 is 13 amino acids. Trimming took off 3 bases at V and 2 bases at J, with 10 bases between the two ends. The V gene's germline CDR1 is GTSNPN and CDR2 SVGIG (reference sequence). This CDR3 reads CAWRDTYNYGYTF. CDR3 in DNA: TGTGCCTGGAGAGACACCTACAACTATGGCTACACCTTC.

The chain is built from TRBV27 and TRBJ2-3; TRBD2 matches at 12 bases. Germline V gives CDR1 MNHEY, CDR2 SMNVEV (reference sequence). This CDR3 region has 16 residues. The ends lost 6 bases at V and 1 base at J; junction bases unmatched: 5. The CDR3 reads CASSLRLAGGTDTQYF. CDR3 coding DNA: TGTGCCAGCAGCCTCCGACTAGCGGGAGGCACAGATACGCAGTATTTT.

Of note for this clone: Other DNA sequences in this sample translate to the same CDR3. The chain uses TRBV18 and TRBJ1-1; D remains unclear. V was cut by 3 bases and J by 0 bases, with 8 bases left in between. The germline gives CDR1 KGHSH, CDR2 LQKENI. The CDR3 consists of 14 residues. The CDR3 protein is CASSPGSMNTEAFF. The CDR3 nucleotides are TGTGCCAGCTCACCCGGGTCCATGAACACTGAAGCTTTCTTT.

This chain uses TRBV2 with TRBJ1-2, with 9 bases aligning to TRBD1. This CDR3 is built from 15 residues. Germline trimming cut 6 bases from V and 5 bases from J; bases unmatched to any gene: 10. The germline V gene has CDR1 SNHLY and CDR2 FYNNEI. The CDR3 coding sequence is TGTGCCAGCAGCGGGACAGGGAGTGGTTGGTATGGCTACACCTTC. Its protein is CASSGTGSGWYGYTF.

The chain links TRBV5-1 to TRBJ2-1; 9 positions agree with TRBD2. V lost 0 bases, J lost 0 bases, and 7 bases stayed unmatched. Germline CDR1 and CDR2: SGHRS and YFSETQ. The CDR3 consists of 18 residues. The CDR3 here is CASSLALFSGSSYNEQFF. Here the CDR3 DNA reads TGCGCCAGCAGCTTGGCCTTGTTTAGCGGGAGCTCCTACAATGAGCAGTTCTTC.

The chain couples TRBV18 to TRBJ1-5; weak D call: TRBD1 (6 bases). V gave up 3 bases and J gave up 3 bases, with 12 bases separating them. The CDR3 length is 15 residues. Germline loops: CDR1 KGHSH, CDR2 LQKENI. In nucleotides, the CDR3 is TGTGCCAGCTCACCTCGAGGGGGTTACAATCAGCCCCAGCATTTT. Protein sequence: CASSPRGGYNQPQHF. The entire variable domain, with the rest obtained from reference TRBV18 and TRBJ1-5, is as follows: NAGVMQNPRHLVRRRGQEARLRCSPMKGHSHVYWYRQLPEEGLKFMVYLQKENIIDESGMPKERFSAEFPKEGPSILRIQQVVRGDSAAYFCASSPRGGYNQPQHFGDGTRLSIL.

This clone showed up just once. This CDR3 reads CASIRNTEAFF. The CDR3 DNA reads as TGTGCCAGCATAAGGAACACTGAAGCTTTCTTT. The V call is TRBV28, the J call TRBJ1-1, with no clear D. V was pared by 7 bases and J by 1 base, with 4 bases between. This CDR3 has 11 amino acids. Germline V gives CDR1 MDHEN, CDR2 SYDVKM.

The chain combines TRBV18 with TRBJ2-7, with TRBD1 matching over 8 bases. This CDR3 spans 15 amino acids. Trimming at V came to 4 bases and at J to 5 bases, leaving 10 bases not matched to a gene. Germline CDR1 is KGHSH and CDR2 is LQKENI. CDR3 protein: CASSQPGQADHEQYF. The CDR3 DNA is TGTGCCAGCTCACAACCGGGACAGGCGGACCACGAGCAGTACTTC.